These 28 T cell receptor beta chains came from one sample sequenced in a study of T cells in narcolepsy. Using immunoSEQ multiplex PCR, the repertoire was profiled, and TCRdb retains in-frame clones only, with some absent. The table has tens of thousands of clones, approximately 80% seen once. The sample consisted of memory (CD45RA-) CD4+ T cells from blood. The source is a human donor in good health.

CDR3 residues: CASRKEAGTGDTQYF. CDR3 nucleotide sequence: TGTGCCAGCAGAAAGGAAGCGGGGACGGGAGATACGCAGTATTTT. This chain joins TRBV9 and TRBJ2-3; 7 bases are shared with TRBD2. In germline, CDR1 is SGDLS, CDR2 YYNGEE. V gave up 5 bases and J gave up 5 bases; unmatched junction bases: 11. The CDR3 contains 15 residues.

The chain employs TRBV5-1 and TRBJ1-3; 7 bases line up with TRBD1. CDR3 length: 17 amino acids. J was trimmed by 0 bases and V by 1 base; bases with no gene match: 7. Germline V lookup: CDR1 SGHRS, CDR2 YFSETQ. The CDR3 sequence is CASSLRPGQTSGNTIYF. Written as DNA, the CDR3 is TGCGCCAGCAGCTTGCGGCCGGGACAGACCTCTGGAAACACCATATATTTT.

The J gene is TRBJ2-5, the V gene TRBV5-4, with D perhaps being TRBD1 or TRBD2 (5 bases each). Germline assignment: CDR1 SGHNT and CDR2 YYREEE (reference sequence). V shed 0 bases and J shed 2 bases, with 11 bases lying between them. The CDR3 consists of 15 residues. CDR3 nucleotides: TGTGCCAGCAGCTTGGCCGGGGCCCTACAAGAGACCCAGTACTTC. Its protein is CASSLAGALQETQYF.

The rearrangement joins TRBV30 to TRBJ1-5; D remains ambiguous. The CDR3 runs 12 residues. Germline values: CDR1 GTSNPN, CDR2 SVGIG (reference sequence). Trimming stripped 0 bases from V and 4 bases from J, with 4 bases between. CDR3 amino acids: CAWSVGNQPQHF. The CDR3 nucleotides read TGTGCCTGGAGTGTTGGTAATCAGCCCCAGCATTTT.

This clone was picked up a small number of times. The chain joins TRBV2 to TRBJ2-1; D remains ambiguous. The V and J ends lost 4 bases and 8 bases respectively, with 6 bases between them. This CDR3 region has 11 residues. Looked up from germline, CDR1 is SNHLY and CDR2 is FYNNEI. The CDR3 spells CASSVLDEQFF. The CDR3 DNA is TGTGCCAGCAGTGTCTTGGATGAGCAGTTCTTC.

The CDR3 sequence: CASSLRGGLIYEQYF. Here the CDR3 DNA reads TGTGCCAGCAGCTTACGGGGCGGGTTGATCTACGAGCAGTACTTC. The chain uses TRBV7-2 and TRBJ2-5; the D gene could be TRBD1 or TRBD2 (5 bases each). Matching the DNA end better, TRBJ2-7 makes the J call doubtful. The CDR3 length is 15 residues. The germline gives CDR1 SGHTA, CDR2 FQGNSA.

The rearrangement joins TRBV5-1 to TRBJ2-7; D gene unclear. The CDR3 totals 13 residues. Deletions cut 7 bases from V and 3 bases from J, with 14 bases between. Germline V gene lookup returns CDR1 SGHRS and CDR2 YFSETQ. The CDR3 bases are TGCGCCAGCCGACCCCGCGACGGCTACGAGCAGTACTTC. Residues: CASRPRDGYEQYF.

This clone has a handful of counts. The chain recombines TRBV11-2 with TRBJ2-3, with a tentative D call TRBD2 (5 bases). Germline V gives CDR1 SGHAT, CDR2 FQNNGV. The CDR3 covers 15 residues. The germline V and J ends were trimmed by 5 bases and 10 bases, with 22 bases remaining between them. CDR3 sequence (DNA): TGTGCCAGCAGCGAAGGAGGTTCCGCTATAGTGGCGCAGTATTTT. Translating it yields CASSEGGSAIVAQYF.

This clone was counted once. The CDR3 nucleotides read TGTGCCTGGAGTGTAGGGACAGGGAATCAGCCCCAGCATTTT. This gives the protein CAWSVGTGNQPQHF. This rearrangement joins TRBV30 to TRBJ1-5, with 9 bases that match TRBD1. The CDR3 has 14 residues. Germline V lookup: CDR1 GTSNPN, CDR2 SVGIG (reference sequence). Losses at the gene ends were 0 bases for V and 4 bases for J; bases not matched to a gene: 1.

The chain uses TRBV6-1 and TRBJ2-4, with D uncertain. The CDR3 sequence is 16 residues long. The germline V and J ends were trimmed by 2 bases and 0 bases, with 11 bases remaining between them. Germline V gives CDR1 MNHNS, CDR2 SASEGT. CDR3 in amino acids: CASSETAPIAKNIQYF. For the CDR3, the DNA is TGTGCCAGCAGTGAAACTGCGCCGATAGCCAAAAACATTCAGTACTTC.

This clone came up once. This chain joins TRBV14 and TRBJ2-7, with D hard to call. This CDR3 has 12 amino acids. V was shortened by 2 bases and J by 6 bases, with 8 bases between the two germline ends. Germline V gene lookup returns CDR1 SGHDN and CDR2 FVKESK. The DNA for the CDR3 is TGTGCCAGCAGCCAACCTTGGGCCGAGCAGTACTTC. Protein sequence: CASSQPWAEQYF.

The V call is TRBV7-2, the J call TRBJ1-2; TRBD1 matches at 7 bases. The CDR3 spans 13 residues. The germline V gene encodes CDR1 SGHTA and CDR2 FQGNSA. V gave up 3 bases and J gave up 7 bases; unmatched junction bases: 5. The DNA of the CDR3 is TGTGCCAGCAGCTTCGGGACAGCCATTGGCTACACCTTC. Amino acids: CASSFGTAIGYTF.

The CDR3 spells CARATGFSGNTIYF. DNA for the CDR3: TGTGCCAGGGCAACAGGGTTCTCTGGAAACACCATATATTTT. The rearrangement links TRBV2 to TRBJ1-3; D may be TRBD1 (6 bases). V dropped 9 bases and J dropped 0 bases, with 12 bases sitting between them. The CDR3 consists of 14 residues. Germline V gene lookup returns CDR1 SNHLY and CDR2 FYNNEI.

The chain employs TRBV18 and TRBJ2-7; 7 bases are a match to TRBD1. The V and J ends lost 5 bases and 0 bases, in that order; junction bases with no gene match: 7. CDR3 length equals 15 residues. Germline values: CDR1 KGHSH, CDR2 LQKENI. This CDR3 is CASSSRQGRSYEQYF. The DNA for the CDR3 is TGTGCCAGCTCAAGCCGACAGGGACGCTCCTACGAGCAGTACTTC.

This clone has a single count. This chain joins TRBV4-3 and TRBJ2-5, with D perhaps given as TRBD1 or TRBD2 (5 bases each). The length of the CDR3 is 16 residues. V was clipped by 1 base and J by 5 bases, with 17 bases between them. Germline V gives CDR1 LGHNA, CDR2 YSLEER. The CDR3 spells CASSQGNYQGGETQYF. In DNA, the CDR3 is TGCGCCAGCAGCCAAGGGAACTACCAGGGCGGGGAGACCCAGTACTTC.

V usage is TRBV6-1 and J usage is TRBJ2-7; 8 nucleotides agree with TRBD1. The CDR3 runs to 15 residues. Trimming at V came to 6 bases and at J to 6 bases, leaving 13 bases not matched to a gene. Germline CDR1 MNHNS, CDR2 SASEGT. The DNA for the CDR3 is TGTGCCAGCAGCCTAAACCCCAGGGGGCGCGGCGAGCAGTACTTC. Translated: CASSLNPRGRGEQYF.

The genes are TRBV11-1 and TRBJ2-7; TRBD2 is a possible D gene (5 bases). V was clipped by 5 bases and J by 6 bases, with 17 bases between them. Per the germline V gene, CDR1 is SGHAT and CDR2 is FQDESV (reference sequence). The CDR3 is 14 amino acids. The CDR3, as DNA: TGTGCCAGCAGCGCCCGCGGAGGACGGGGCGAGCAGTACTTC. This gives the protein CASSARGGRGEQYF.

CDR3 sequence reads: CASRRAGGPPNQHTNNEQFF. The CDR3 bases are TGTGCAAGTCGACGAGCGGGGGGGCCTCCAAACCAACATACAAACAATGAGCAGTTCTTC. This chain links TRBV12-2 with TRBJ2-1; TRBD2, the D gene given by the table, was not confirmed from the DNA. TRBV12-2 is marked as a pseudogene. The CDR3 is 20 residues long.

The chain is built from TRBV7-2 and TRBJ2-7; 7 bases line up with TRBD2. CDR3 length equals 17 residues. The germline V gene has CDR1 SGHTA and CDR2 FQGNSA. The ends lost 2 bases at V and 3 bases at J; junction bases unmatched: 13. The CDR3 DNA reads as TGTGCCAGCAGCTTAACTAGCGTGACGGGCGGTCACTACGAGCAGTACTTC. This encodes CASSLTSVTGGHYEQYF.

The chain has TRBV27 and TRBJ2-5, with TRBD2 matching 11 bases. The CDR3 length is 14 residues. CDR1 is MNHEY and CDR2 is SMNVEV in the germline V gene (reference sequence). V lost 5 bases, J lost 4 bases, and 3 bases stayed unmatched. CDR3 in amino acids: CASSPLAGGETQYF. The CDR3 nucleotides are TGTGCCAGCAGTCCCCTAGCGGGGGGAGAGACCCAGTACTTC.

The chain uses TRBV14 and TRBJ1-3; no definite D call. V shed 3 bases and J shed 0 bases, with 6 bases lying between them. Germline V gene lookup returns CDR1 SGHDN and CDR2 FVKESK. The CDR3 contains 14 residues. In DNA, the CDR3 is TGTGCCAGCAGCCATATCAGCTCTGGAAACACCATATATTTT. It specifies CASSHISSGNTIYF.

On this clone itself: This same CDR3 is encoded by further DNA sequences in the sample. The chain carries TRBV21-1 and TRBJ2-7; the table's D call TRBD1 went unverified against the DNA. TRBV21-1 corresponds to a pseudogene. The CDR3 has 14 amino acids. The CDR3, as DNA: TGTGCCAGCGGAACAGGGGGCGACCCGGAGGAGCAGTACTTC. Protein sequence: CASGTGGDPEEQYF.

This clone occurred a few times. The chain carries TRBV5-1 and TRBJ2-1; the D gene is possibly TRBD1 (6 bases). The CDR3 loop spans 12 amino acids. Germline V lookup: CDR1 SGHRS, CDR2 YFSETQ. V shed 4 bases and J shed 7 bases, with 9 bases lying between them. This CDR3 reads CASSRTENEQFF. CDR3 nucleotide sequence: TGCGCCAGCAGCCGGACAGAAAATGAGCAGTTCTTC. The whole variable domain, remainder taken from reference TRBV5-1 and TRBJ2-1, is KAGVTQTPRYLIKTRGQQVTLSCSPISGHRSVSWYQQTPGQGLQFLFEYFSETQRNKGNFPGRFSGRQFSNSRSEMNVSTLELGDSALYLCASSRTENEQFFGPGTRLTVL.

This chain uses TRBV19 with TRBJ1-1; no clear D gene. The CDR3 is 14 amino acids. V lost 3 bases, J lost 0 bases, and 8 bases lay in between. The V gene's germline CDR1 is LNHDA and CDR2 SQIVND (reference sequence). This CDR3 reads CASSIYSVNTEAFF. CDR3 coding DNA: TGTGCCAGTAGTATCTACTCCGTGAACACTGAAGCTTTCTTT.

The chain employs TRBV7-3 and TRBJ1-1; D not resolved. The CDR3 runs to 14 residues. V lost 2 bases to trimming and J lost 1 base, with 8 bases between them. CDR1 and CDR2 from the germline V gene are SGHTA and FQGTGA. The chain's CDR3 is CASSLVPGNTEAFF. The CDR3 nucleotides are TGTGCCAGCAGCTTAGTTCCAGGGAACACTGAAGCTTTCTTT.

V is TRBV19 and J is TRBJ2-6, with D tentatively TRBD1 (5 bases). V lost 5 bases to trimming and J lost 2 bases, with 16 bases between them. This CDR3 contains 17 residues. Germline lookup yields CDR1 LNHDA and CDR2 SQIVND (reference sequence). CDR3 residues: CASSGKGRLAGANVLTF. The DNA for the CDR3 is TGTGCCAGTAGTGGGAAGGGGCGGCTTGCTGGGGCCAACGTCCTGACTTTC.

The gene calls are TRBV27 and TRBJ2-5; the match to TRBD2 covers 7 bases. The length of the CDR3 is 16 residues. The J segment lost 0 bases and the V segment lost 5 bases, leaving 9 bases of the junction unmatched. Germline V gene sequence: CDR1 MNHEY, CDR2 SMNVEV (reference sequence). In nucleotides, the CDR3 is TGTGCCAGCAGTCCGCTTGGGGGGGGAGACCAAGAGACCCAGTACTTC. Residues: CASSPLGGGDQETQYF.

CDR3 sequence reads: CASSPPLAAARSQYF. DNA of the CDR3: TGTGCCAGCTCACCGCCTCTAGCGGCCGCACGCTCGCAGTATTTT. The chain recombines TRBV18 with TRBJ2-3; 7 nucleotides align to TRBD2. The V segment lost 3 bases and the J segment 10 bases; nucleotides outside the gene matches: 13. The CDR3 consists of 15 residues. The germline CDR1 and CDR2 sequences are KGHSH and LQKENI.